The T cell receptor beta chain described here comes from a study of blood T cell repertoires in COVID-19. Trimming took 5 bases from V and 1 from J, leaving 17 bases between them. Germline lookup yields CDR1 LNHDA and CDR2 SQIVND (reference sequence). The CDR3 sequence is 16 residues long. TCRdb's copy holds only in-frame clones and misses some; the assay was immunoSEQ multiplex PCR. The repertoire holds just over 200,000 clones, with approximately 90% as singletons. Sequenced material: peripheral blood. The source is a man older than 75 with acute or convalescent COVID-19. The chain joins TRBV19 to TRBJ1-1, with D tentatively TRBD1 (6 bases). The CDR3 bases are TGTGCCAGTAGTTTACACCACGGACAGACGAACACTGAAGCTTTCTTT. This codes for CASSLHHGQTNTEAFF.